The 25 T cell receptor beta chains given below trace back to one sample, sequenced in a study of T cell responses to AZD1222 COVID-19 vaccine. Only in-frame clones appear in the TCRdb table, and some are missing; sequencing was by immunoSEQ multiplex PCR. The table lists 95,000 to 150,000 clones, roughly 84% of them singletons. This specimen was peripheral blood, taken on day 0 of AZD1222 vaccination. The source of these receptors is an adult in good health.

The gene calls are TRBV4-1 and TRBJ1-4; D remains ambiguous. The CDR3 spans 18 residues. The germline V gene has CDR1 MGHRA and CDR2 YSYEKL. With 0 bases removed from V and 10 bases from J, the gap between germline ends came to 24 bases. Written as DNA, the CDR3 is TGCGCCAGCAGCCAAGATCGGTCGTCAGTCGGAGGTTTTGGAAAACTGTTTTTT. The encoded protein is CASSQDRSSVGGFGKLFF.

CDR3 residues: CASSIDRVGEKLFF. CDR3 DNA: TGTGCCAGTAGTATTGACAGGGTAGGTGAAAAACTGTTTTTT. The genes are TRBV19 and TRBJ1-4; 7 nucleotides align to TRBD1. This CDR3 is built from 14 residues. The germline gives CDR1 LNHDA, CDR2 SQIVND (reference sequence). With 3 bases clipped from V and 7 bases from J, the junction kept 5 bases outside the gene matches.

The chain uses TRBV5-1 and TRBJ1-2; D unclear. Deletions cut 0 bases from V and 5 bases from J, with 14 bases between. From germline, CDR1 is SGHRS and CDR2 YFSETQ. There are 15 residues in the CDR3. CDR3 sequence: CASSLVPRTAYGYTF. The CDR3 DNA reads TGCGCCAGCAGCTTGGTCCCAAGGACGGCATATGGCTACACCTTC.

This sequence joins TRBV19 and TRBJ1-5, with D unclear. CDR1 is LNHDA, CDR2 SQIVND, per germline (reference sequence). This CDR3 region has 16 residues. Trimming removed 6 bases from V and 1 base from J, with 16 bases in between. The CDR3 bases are TGTGCCAGTAGGGACCTACTTAAAGACAGCAATCAGCCCCAGCATTTT. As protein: CASRDLLKDSNQPQHF.

The CDR3 DNA is TGTGCCAGCAGCCAAACAGGGAATTACGAGCAGTACTTC. Translation gives CASSQTGNYEQYF. The J gene is TRBJ2-7, the V gene TRBV4-2; D is perhaps TRBD1 (6 bases). V lost 2 bases, J lost 4 bases, and 9 bases lay in between. The length of the CDR3 is 13 residues. CDR1 is LGHNA and CDR2 is YNFKEQ in the germline V gene.

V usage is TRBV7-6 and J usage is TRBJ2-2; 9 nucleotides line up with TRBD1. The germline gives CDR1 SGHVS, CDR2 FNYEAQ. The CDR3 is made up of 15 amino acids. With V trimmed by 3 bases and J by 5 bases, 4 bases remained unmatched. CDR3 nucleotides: TGTGCCAGCAGCTTGGGGACAGGGAGAACCGGGGAGCTGTTTTTT. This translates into CASSLGTGRTGELFF.

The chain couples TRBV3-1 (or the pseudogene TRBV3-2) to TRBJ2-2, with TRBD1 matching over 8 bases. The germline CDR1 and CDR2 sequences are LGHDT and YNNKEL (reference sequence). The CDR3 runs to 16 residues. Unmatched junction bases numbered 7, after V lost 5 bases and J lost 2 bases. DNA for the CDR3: TGTGCCAGCAGCTACAGACAGGGGTTCAACACCGGGGAGCTGTTTTTT. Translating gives CASSYRQGFNTGELFF.

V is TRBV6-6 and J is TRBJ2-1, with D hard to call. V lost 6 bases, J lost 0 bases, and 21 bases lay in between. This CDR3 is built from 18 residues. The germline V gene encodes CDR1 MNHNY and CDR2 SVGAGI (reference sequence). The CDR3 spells CASSRKGLRLSSYNEQFF. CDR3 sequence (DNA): TGTGCCAGCAGCCGAAAGGGATTGCGGTTGAGCTCCTACAATGAGCAGTTCTTC.

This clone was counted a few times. Here the CDR3 DNA reads TGTGCCAGCTCACCACAGGGGTTTATGAGGGATCAGCCCCAGCATTTT. It is translated as CASSPQGFMRDQPQHF. The chain couples TRBV18 to TRBJ1-5; D perhaps matches TRBD1 (5 bases). Trimming took off 1 base at V and 5 bases at J, with 15 bases between the two ends. The length of the CDR3 is 16 residues. CDR1 and CDR2 (germline): KGHSH, LQKENI.

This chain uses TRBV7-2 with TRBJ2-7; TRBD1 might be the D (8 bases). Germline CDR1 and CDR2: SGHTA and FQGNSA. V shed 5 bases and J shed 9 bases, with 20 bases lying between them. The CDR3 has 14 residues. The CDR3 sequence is CASSGLTGGGRQYF. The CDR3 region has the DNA TGTGCCAGCAGCGGGCTAACAGGGGGAGGGCGGCAGTACTTC.

Written as DNA, the CDR3 is TGCGCCAGCAGCCAAGGGGACAGGGATTTTCCCGGGGAGCTGTTTTTT. Protein sequence: CASSQGDRDFPGELFF. The rearrangement uses TRBV4-3 and TRBJ2-2; 9 nucleotides line up with TRBD1. CDR3 length: 16 amino acids. V shed 1 base, J shed 6 bases, and the junction held 6 bases outside the gene matches. Germline assignment: CDR1 LGHNA and CDR2 YSLEER.

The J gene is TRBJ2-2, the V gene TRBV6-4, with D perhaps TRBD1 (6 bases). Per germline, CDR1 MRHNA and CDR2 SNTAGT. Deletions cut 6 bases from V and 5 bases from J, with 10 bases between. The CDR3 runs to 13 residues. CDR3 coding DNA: TGTGCCAGCAGCGACAGGTTTACCGGGGAGCTGTTTTTT. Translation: CASSDRFTGELFF.

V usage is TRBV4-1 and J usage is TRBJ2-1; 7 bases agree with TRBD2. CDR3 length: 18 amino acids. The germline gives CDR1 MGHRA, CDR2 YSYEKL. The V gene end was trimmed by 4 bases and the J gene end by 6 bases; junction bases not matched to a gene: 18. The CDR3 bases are TGCGCCAGCAGCCCGAGCCCCCGGGGCGGGGGTGCGAGCAATGAGCAGTTCTTC. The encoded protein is CASSPSPRGGGASNEQFF.

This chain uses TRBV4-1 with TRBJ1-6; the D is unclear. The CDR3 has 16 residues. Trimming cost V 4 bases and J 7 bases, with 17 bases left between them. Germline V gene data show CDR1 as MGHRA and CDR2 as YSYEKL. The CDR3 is CASSPLGSYSNSPLHF. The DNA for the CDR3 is TGCGCCAGCAGCCCCCTCGGATCTTACTCAAATTCACCCCTCCACTTT.

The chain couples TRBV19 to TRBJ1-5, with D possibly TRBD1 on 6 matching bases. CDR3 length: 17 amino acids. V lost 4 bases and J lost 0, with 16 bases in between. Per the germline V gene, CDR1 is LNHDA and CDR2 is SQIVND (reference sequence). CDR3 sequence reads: CASSSRDTVFSNQPQHF. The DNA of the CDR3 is TGTGCCAGTAGTAGCCGGGACACGGTGTTTAGCAATCAGCCCCAGCATTTT. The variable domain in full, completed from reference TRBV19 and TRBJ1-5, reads DGGITQSPKYLFRKEGQNVTLSCEQNLNHDAMYWYRQDPGQGLRLIYYSQIVNDFQKGDIAEGYSVSREKKESFPLTVTSAQKNPTAFYLCASSSRDTVFSNQPQHFGDGTRLSIL.

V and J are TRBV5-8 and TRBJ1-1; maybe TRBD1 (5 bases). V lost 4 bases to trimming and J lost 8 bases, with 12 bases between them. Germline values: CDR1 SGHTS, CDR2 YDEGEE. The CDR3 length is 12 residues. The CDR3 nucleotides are TGTGCCAGCAGCCATTTCTCAGGGGAAGCTTTCTTT. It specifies CASSHFSGEAFF.

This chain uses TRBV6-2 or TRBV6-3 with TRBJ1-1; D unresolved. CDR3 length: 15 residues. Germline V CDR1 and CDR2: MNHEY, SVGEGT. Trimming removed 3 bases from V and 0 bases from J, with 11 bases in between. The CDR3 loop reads CASSYESEVNTEAFF. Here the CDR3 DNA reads TGTGCCAGCAGTTATGAATCAGAGGTGAACACTGAAGCTTTCTTT.

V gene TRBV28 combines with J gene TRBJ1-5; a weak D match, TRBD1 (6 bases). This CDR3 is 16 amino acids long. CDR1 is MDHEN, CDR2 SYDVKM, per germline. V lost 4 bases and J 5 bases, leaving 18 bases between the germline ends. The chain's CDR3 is CASSSSAGGAYQPQHF. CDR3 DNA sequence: TGTGCCAGCAGTTCCTCTGCCGGGGGCGCGTATCAGCCCCAGCATTTT.

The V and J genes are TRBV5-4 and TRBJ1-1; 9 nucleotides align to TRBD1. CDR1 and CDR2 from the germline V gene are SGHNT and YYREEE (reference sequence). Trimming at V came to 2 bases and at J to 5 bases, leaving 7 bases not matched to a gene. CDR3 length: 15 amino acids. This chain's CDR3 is CASSLGDRVATEAFF. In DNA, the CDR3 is TGTGCCAGCAGCTTAGGGGACAGGGTGGCGACTGAAGCTTTCTTT.

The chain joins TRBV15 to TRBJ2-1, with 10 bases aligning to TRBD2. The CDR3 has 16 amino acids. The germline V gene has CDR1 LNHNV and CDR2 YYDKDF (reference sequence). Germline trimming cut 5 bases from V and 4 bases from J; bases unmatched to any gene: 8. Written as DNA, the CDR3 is TGTGCCACCAGCTCCACTAGCGGGGAATGGTACAATGAGCAGTTCTTC. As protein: CATSSTSGEWYNEQFF.

In DNA, the CDR3 is TGTGCCAGCAACCCATCAGGGAACACTGAAGCTTTCTTT. Translation gives CASNPSGNTEAFF. The rearrangement links TRBV7-9 to TRBJ1-1; no firm D call. The CDR3 runs 13 residues. CDR1 is SEHNR, CDR2 FQNEAQ, per germline (reference sequence). Trimming cost V 7 bases and J 1 base, with 10 bases left between them.

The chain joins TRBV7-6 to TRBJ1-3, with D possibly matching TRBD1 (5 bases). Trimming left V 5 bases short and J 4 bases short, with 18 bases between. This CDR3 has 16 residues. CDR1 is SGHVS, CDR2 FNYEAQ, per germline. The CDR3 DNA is TGTGCCAGCAGCCCGGCCAGGGTCCGGGGAGGAAACACCATATATTTT. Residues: CASSPARVRGGNTIYF.

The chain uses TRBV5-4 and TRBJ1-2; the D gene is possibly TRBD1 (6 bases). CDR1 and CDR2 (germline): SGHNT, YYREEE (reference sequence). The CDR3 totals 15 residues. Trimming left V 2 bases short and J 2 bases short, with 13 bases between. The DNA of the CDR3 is TGTGCCAGCAGCTTTACTACAGGGATGAACTATGGCTACACCTTC. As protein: CASSFTTGMNYGYTF.

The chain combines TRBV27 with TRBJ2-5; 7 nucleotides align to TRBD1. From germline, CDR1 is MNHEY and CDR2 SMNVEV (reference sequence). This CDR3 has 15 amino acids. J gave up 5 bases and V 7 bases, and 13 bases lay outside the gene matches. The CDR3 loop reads CASNSRQGLGETQYF. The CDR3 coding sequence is TGTGCCAGCAACTCGAGACAGGGTCTAGGGGAGACCCAGTACTTC.

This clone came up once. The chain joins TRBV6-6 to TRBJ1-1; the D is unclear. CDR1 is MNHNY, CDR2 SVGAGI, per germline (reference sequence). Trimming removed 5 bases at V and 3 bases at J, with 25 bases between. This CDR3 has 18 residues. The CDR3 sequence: CASSPQSLFVLGDTEAFF. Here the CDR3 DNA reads TGTGCCAGCAGTCCCCAGTCTCTTTTCGTCCTTGGGGACACTGAAGCTTTCTTT.